These 5 T cell receptor beta chains share one sample of origin, sequenced in a study of long-term antiretroviral therapy in people with HIV. The immunoSEQ assay was v3.0, run at survey level. Method: immunoSEQ multiplex PCR; TCRdb's copy keeps in-frame clones and lacks some. The repertoire consists of some 25,000 clones, with around 87% occurring once and the leading ten covering roughly 3.5%. The sequenced sample was unsorted PBMCs, obtained 1.9 years after starting antiretroviral therapy. The receptors originated from a woman aged 30 to 39 with HIV.

J is TRBJ1-2 and V is TRBV5-1; TRBD1 might be the D (6 bases). CDR3 length: 18 residues. Germline CDR1 and CDR2: SGHRS and YFSETQ. V dropped 4 bases and J dropped 8 bases, with 30 bases sitting between them. Here the CDR3 DNA reads TGCGCCAGCAGCCCCTCGGGGGGCAGGTCCTCGTCGGATACGGGCTACACCTTC. Protein sequence: CASSPSGGRSSSDTGYTF.

This sequence joins TRBV7-9 and TRBJ1-2, with 8 bases that match TRBD1. This CDR3 has 13 residues. Trimming at V came to 5 bases and at J to 5 bases, leaving 4 bases not matched to a gene. Germline CDR1 reads SEHNR; CDR2 reads FQNEAQ (reference sequence). The CDR3 DNA sequence: TGTGCCAGCAGCGACACAGGGGGGTATGGCTACACCTTC. This codes for CASSDTGGYGYTF.

The chain employs TRBV11-1 and TRBJ1-2, with unresolved D. The V end lost 3 bases, the J end lost 2 bases, and 10 bases lay between the germline ends. The germline V gene has CDR1 SGHAT and CDR2 FQDESV (reference sequence). This CDR3 is 14 amino acids long. The CDR3 protein is CASSLGSVNYGYTF. The CDR3 DNA follows: TGTGCCAGCAGCTTGGGATCCGTAAACTATGGCTACACCTTC.

The DNA of the CDR3 is TGTGCCAGCAGCTTGGCCTCCGGGGAGCTGTTTTTT. Protein product: CASSLASGELFF. The gene calls are TRBV5-5 and TRBJ2-2, with D unresolved. The CDR3 consists of 12 residues. Trimming shortened V by 0 bases and J by 6 bases, and 3 bases separated the two germline ends. Germline-derived CDR1 and CDR2 are SGHKS and YYEKEE (reference sequence).

The CDR3 spells CASSLKDRGNSPLHF. The CDR3 DNA reads TGTGCCAGCAGCCTAAAGGACAGGGGAAATTCACCCCTCCACTTT. The rearrangement joins TRBV27 to TRBJ1-6; the match to TRBD1 covers 9 bases. V shed 6 bases and J 7 bases; nucleotides not matched to a gene: 7. Germline assignment: CDR1 MNHEY and CDR2 SMNVEV (reference sequence). The CDR3 is made up of 15 amino acids.